This TCR beta chain was retrieved from a study of read filtering for tumor transcriptome and immune sequencing. Study in general: Mean patient age was roughly 72 years, range about 45 to 90; 17 to 20 male, about 15 female. TCR-mapped reads were about 3.5 to 11 million with IR-seq versus roughly 75 to 1,400 with RNA-seq. Findings and limits, study-wide: The sorted CD138-negative fraction was a mixed bone marrow immune population, not purified T cells.

This library used 300 to 500 ng RNA and molecular barcoded adaptors spanning alpha/delta and beta/gamma chains. One entry per CDR3 protein results from TCRdb running MiXCR on the reads. The sample carries roughly 130,000 distinct CDR3 sequences, roughly 13% recorded once. This clonotype showed up many times. Its antigen is unknown. Material for sequencing was a population of CD138-negative cells sorted from bone marrow. The sequence was collected from a donor aged 40 or older with multiple myeloma.

CDR3 sequence (DNA): TGCAGTGCTAGCCAGGGCACAATTTTCTACGAGCAGTACTTC. Translating it yields CSASQGTIFYEQYF. This chain uses TRBV20-1 with TRBJ2-7; maybe TRBD1 (5 bases). CDR1 and CDR2 (germline): DFQATT, SNEGSKA (reference sequence). Between the trimmed V and J ends, which lost 3 bases and 3 bases, there was a span of 15 bases. The CDR3 is 14 residues long.